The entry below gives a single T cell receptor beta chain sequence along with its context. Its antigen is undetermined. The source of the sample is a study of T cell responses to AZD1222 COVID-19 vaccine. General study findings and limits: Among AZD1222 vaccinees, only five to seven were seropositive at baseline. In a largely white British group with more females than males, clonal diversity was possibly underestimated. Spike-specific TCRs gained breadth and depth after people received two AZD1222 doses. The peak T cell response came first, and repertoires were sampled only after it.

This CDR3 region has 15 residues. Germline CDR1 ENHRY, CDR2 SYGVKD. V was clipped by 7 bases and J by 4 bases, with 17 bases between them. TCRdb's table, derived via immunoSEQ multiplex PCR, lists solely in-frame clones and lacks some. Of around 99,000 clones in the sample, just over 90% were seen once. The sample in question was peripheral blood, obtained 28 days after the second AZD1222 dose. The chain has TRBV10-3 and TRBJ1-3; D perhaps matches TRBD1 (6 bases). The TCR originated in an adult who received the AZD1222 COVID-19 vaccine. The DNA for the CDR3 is TGTGCCATCAAAAGCGGGGGCGAAGGGGGAAACACCATATATTTT. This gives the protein CAIKSGGEGGNTIYF.